A selection of T cell receptor beta chains follows, all from one sample in a study of OX40 agonist ivuxolimab in advanced cancers. Generated by immunoSEQ multiplex PCR, the TCRdb table keeps only in-frame clones and is missing some. The sample carries some 78,000 clones, around 91% recorded once. This sample comprised CD4+ or CD8+ T cells sorted from blood, obtained in a trial of the OX40 agonist ivuxolimab. These receptor sequences come from an adult with an advanced solid tumor such as melanoma, head and neck, liver or kidney cancer. The CDR3 runs from the conserved cysteine through the conserved F or W. A D gene is named only where the DNA matches it firmly. Only some rows state a clone size, as once, few, many or a class for expanded clones.

d_gene	v_gene	abundance	j_gene	CDR3nt	CDR3aa
NA	TRBV27	NA	TRBJ2-2	TGTGCCAGCAGTTCCCAAAACACCGGGGAGCTGTTTTTT	CASSSQNTGELFF
NA	TRBV27	NA	TRBJ2-7	TGTGCCAGCAGTTATCGGACAACTGTTACCTACGAGCAGTACTTC	CASSYRTTVTYEQYF
NA	TRBV6-1	NA	TRBJ2-1	TGTGCCAGCAGTGCAACGAGGGACTCCTACAATGAGCAGTTCTTC	CASSATRDSYNEQFF
NA	TRBV6-5	NA	TRBJ1-5	TGTGCCAGCAGTTACTCATCCGGTGGCCAGCCCCAGCATTTT	CASSYSSGGQPQHF
TRBD2	TRBV6-5	once	TRBJ2-5	TGTGCCAGCAGTTACCTACTAGCGGGAGTTACCCAGTACTTC	CASSYLLAGVTQYF
NA	TRBV7-9	NA	TRBJ1-2	TGTGCCAGCAGCTTAGATTACGTGGGCTACACCTTC	CASSLDYVGYTF
NA	TRBV7-2	NA	TRBJ2-6	TGTGCCAGCAGCTCCCGACAGGGAGGAGGCTCTGGGGCCAACGTCCTGACTTTC	CASSSRQGGGSGANVLTF
NA	TRBV5-6	NA	TRBJ1-6	TGTGCCAGCAGCTTGGGACCCCCGACCTCGACAGAGGGGGATTCACCCCTCCACTTT	CASSLGPPTSTEGDSPLHF
NA	TRBV5-6	NA	TRBJ1-2	TGTGCCAGCAGCTTTGAGGGACACAGCTTTGGCTACACCTTC	CASSFEGHSFGYTF
NA	TRBV4-2	NA	TRBJ1-4	TGTGCCAGCAGCCAATCACCCGGGGCAGGGGATGAAAAACTGTTTTTT	CASSQSPGAGDEKLFF
TRBD1	TRBV7-2	NA	TRBJ2-3	TGTGCCAGCAGTCCCGACTCACCAGGGGGTTCGCAGTATTTT	CASSPDSPGGSQYF
NA	TRBV6-5	NA	TRBJ2-7	TGTGCCAGCATGCAGAGGGGAGACGAGCAGTACTTC	CASMQRGDEQYF
NA	TRBV2	once	TRBJ1-5	TGTGCCAGCAGCGAGCTGGAATTATATAGCAATCAGCCCCAGCATTTT	CASSELELYSNQPQHF
NA	TRBV2	NA	TRBJ1-4	TGTGCCAGCAGTAGGACAGCAAATGAAAAACTGTTTTTT	CASSRTANEKLFF
TRBD1	TRBV10-3	NA	TRBJ2-3	TGTGCCATCAGGCCCCTGGACAGGGGAGGCGCAGATACGCAGTATTTT	CAIRPLDRGGADTQYF
TRBD2	TRBV10-3	NA	TRBJ2-5	TGTGCCATCAGTGAGTTTCTAGCGGAAGAGACCCAGTACTTC	CAISEFLAEETQYF
NA	TRBV18	NA	TRBJ2-1	TGTGCCAGCTCACCGACGGCGGAGTTAACCTACAATGAGCAGTTCTTC	CASSPTAELTYNEQFF
TRBD1	TRBV5-6	NA	TRBJ1-4	TGTGCCAGCAGCGCAACAGGGGTGGGTGAAAAACTGTTTTTT	CASSATGVGEKLFF
NA	TRBV10-1	NA	TRBJ1-1	TGCGCCAGCAGTGAAGCCGGGGCCCCCCCGGGGGGCACTGAAGCTTTCTTT	CASSEAGAPPGGTEAFF
TRBD1	TRBV11-3	NA	TRBJ2-3	TGTGCCAGCAGCTTGGGGACAGACTTTAGCACAGATACGCAGTATTTT	CASSLGTDFSTDTQYF
NA	TRBV6-5	NA	TRBJ1-2	TGTGCCAGCAGTTTGGGGGCTACTAACTATGGCTACACCTTC	CASSLGATNYGYTF
TRBD2	TRBV27	NA	TRBJ2-3	TGTGCCAGCAGTTTAGGAGGGACTAGCGGGAGTTCGACAGATACGCAGTATTTT	CASSLGGTSGSSTDTQYF
NA	TRBV7-2	NA	TRBJ2-1	TGTGCCAGCAGCTTGGACGGTTACAATGAGCAGTTCTTC	CASSLDGYNEQFF
NA	TRBV6-6	NA	TRBJ1-2	TGTGCCAGCAGCTCTGGTCGCTACACCTTC	CASSSGRYTF
NA	TRBV28	NA	TRBJ1-3	TGTGCCAGCATCCCGGGGTCCATCCTGAACACCATATATTTT	CASIPGSILNTIYF
TRBD1	TRBV5-1	NA	TRBJ2-3	TGCGCCAGCTCGGGACAGGGAGGGGCAGATACGCAGTATTTT	CASSGQGGADTQYF
TRBD2	TRBV5-1	medium-sized	TRBJ2-5	TGCGCCAGCAGCGACCGGGGGCTAGCGGGTGAGACCCAGTACTTC	CASSDRGLAGETQYF
NA	TRBV7-8	NA	TRBJ1-1	TGTGCCAGCAGCTTACGCCTACAGAACTGGAACACTGAAGCTTTCTTT	CASSLRLQNWNTEAFF
NA	TRBV18	NA	TRBJ1-1	TGTGCCACCGGGGACTCGGGGAACACTGAAGCTTTCTTT	CATGDSGNTEAFF
NA	TRBV5-4	NA	TRBJ2-1	TGTGCCAGCAGCTTGGGACTCCGCGAGCAGTTCTTC	CASSLGLREQFF
NA	TRBV10-1	NA	TRBJ1-5	TGCGCCAGCAGTGGTCGGGGGGTAAGGGGCAATCAGCCCCAGCATTTT	CASSGRGVRGNQPQHF
NA	TRBV9	NA	TRBJ1-2	TGTGCCAGCAGCGTAGAACCCTCCGACTATGGCTACACCTTC	CASSVEPSDYGYTF
TRBD2	TRBV5-1	NA	TRBJ2-3	TGCGCCAGCAGCTTGGGGCTAAGCGGGGGTGGAGATACGCAGTATTTT	CASSLGLSGGGDTQYF
TRBD1	TRBV28	NA	TRBJ1-4	TGTGCCAGCAGTTTGCAGGGGGCTTCGGGGGAAAAACTGTTTTTT	CASSLQGASGEKLFF
NA	TRBV6-5	NA	TRBJ1-1	TGTGCCAGCAGTTACTCGAAGGTGGACACTGAAGCTTTCTTT	CASSYSKVDTEAFF
NA	TRBV4-2	NA	TRBJ2-1	TGTGCCAGCAGCCGAGGGACGGTTTACAATGAGCAGTTCTTC	CASSRGTVYNEQFF
NA	TRBV2	NA	TRBJ1-1	TGTGCCAGCAAAGCAGACGGAATGAACACTGAAGCTTTCTTT	CASKADGMNTEAFF